The 29 T cell receptor beta chains presented below share a single source sample, sequenced in a study of identical twins. MiXCR, applied by TCRdb to the 5' RACE reads, yields one record per CDR3 protein. The sample has approximately 680,000 distinct CDR3 sequences, just over 7% seen once. In addition, the sample was reused for a study of yellow fever vaccine responses in identical twins.

The sequenced sample was PBMCs. The source is a woman under 30 in good health.

There are many counts of this clonotype. This rearrangement joins TRBV2 to TRBJ2-2; no reliable D call. V was shortened by 5 bases and J by 3 bases, with 13 bases between the two germline ends. The CDR3 has 15 residues. Germline assignment: CDR1 SNHLY and CDR2 FYNNEI. CDR3 sequence: CASSPVVQDTGELFF. DNA for the CDR3: TGTGCCAGCAGTCCGGTTGTGCAGGACACCGGGGAGCTGTTTTTT.

In this sample, this clonotype turned up many times. V gene TRBV10-3 combines with J gene TRBJ2-5; possibly TRBD1 for D (6 bases). The germline gives CDR1 ENHRY, CDR2 SYGVKD. Trimming removed 5 bases at V and 3 bases at J, with 13 bases between. This CDR3 is 14 amino acids long. In DNA, the CDR3 is TGTGCCATCAGTTCAGGGGTCTGGAAAGAGACCCAGTACTTC. Its protein is CAISSGVWKETQYF.

V gene TRBV29-1 combines with J gene TRBJ2-7, with 8 bases matching TRBD1. Unmatched junction bases numbered 6, after V lost 7 bases and J lost 7 bases. The CDR3 sequence is 11 residues long. In germline, CDR1 is SQVTM, CDR2 ANQGSEA. The DNA of the CDR3 is TGCAGCGCCCGGGACAGGAGGGAGCAGTACTTC. Translated: CSARDRREQYF.

This chain links TRBV10-3 with TRBJ1-1, with a tentative D call TRBD1 (5 bases). CDR3 size: 13 residues. The V gene lost 10 bases and the J gene lost 1 base, with 13 bases spanning the gap. CDR1 and CDR2 (germline): ENHRY, SYGVKD. The DNA of the CDR3 is TGTGCCACCTACACGACAGCGAACACTGAAGCTTTCTTT. It yields the protein CATYTTANTEAFF.

This clonotype was seen only a few times. V gene TRBV7-8 combines with J gene TRBJ2-2; 12 bases agree with TRBD2. With 1 base clipped from V and 2 bases from J, the junction kept 5 bases outside the gene matches. The CDR3 length is 18 residues. CDR1 SGHVS and CDR2 FQNEAQ come from the germline V gene. CDR3 DNA sequence: TGTGCCAGCAGCTTAGTTCAGGGACTAGCGGGTAACACCGGGGAGCTGTTTTTT. It specifies CASSLVQGLAGNTGELFF.

The chain links TRBV7-9 to TRBJ2-5, with D tentatively TRBD1 (6 bases). The CDR3 loop spans 17 amino acids. The ends were cut back, 4 bases at V and 1 base at J, with 19 bases in the middle. The germline gives CDR1 SEHNR, CDR2 FQNEAQ (reference sequence). The CDR3 DNA sequence: TGTGCCAGCAGCTCTAACAGGGCCAAGCCCCCCCAAGAGACCCAGTACTTC. Protein: CASSSNRAKPPQETQYF. Full variable domain (rest looked up from reference TRBV7-9 and TRBJ2-5): DTGVSQNPRHKITKRGQNVTFRCDPISEHNRLYWYRQTLGQGPEFLTYFQNEAQLEKSRLLSDRFSAERPKGSFSTLEIQRTEQGDSAMYLCASSSNRAKPPQETQYFGPGTRLLVL.

This chain joins TRBV20-1 and TRBJ1-1; possibly TRBD1 for D (6 bases). The V end lost 0 bases, the J end lost 11 bases, and 22 bases lay between the germline ends. Per the germline V gene, CDR1 is DFQATT and CDR2 is SNEGSKA (reference sequence). The CDR3 spans 15 residues. The chain's CDR3 is CSARDPGGPDIMAFF. The DNA of the CDR3 is TGCAGTGCTAGAGATCCTGGGGGGCCGGACATTATGGCTTTCTTT.

This rearrangement joins TRBV28 to TRBJ2-5, with 8 bases fitting TRBD1. Trimming cost V 5 bases and J 2 bases; bases outside gene matches: 7. There are 15 residues in the CDR3. CDR1 is MDHEN and CDR2 is SYDVKM in the germline V gene. The CDR3 DNA reads TGTGCCAGCAGTCCCCGGGGACAGGAGCAAGAGACCCAGTACTTC. This gives the protein CASSPRGQEQETQYF. The full variable domain, in which reference TRBV28 and TRBJ2-5 provide the parts outside the CDR3, is DVKVTQSSRYLVKRTGEKVFLECVQDMDHENMFWYRQDPGLGLRLIYFSYDVKMKEKGDIPEGYSVSREKKERFSLILESASTNQTSMYLCASSPRGQEQETQYFGPGTRLLVL.

At least ten counts were recorded for this clonotype. The chain uses TRBV9 and TRBJ1-1; D not resolved. Germline CDR1 SGDLS, CDR2 YYNGEE. The CDR3 spans 13 residues. V lost 1 base and J 4 bases, leaving 8 bases between the germline ends. CDR3 bases: TGTGCCAGCAGCGTACTGGGAAGCACTGAAGCTTTCTTT. Amino acids: CASSVLGSTEAFF.

This clonotype was counted a few times. The chain employs TRBV6-1 and TRBJ2-5; TRBD1 matches 7 bases. Per germline, CDR1 MNHNS and CDR2 SASEGT. This CDR3 spans 15 amino acids. J lost 4 bases, V lost 7 bases, and 12 bases had no gene match. CDR3 DNA sequence: TGTGCCAGCACCCCAGGGAGACAGGGCGGAGAGACCCAGTACTTC. This translates into CASTPGRQGGETQYF.

This clonotype occurred many times. This rearrangement joins TRBV3-1 to TRBJ2-1; D could derive from TRBD1 or TRBD2 (5 bases each). Germline loops: CDR1 LGHDT, CDR2 YNNKEL (reference sequence). The ends were cut back, 4 bases at V and 7 bases at J, with 14 bases in the middle. This CDR3 has 14 amino acids. The CDR3 DNA reads TGTGCCAGCAGCCCCTTTAGGGGAGTAAATGAGCAGTTCTTC. Amino acid sequence: CASSPFRGVNEQFF.

The CDR3 region is CSADRLANSYEQYF. The CDR3 nucleotides are TGCAGTGCCGACAGACTAGCCAACTCCTACGAGCAGTACTTC. The chain carries TRBV20-1 and TRBJ2-7; 7 bases fit TRBD2. With 6 bases clipped from V and 0 bases from J, the junction kept 8 bases outside the gene matches. Germline V lookup: CDR1 DFQATT, CDR2 SNEGSKA (reference sequence). The CDR3 extends over 14 amino acids.

The chain joins TRBV12-3 or TRBV12-4 to TRBJ2-5, with D tentatively TRBD2 (5 bases). The CDR3 is made up of 16 amino acids. V lost 5 bases to trimming and J lost 2 bases, with 18 bases between them. The CDR3: CASSGSRQEYQETQYF. The CDR3 nucleotides are TGTGCCAGCAGTGGGAGTCGGCAGGAGTATCAAGAGACCCAGTACTTC.

The CDR3 loop reads CASGYRTGGERYTEAFF. In DNA, the CDR3 is TGCGCCAGCGGCTATAGGACAGGGGGCGAAAGATACACTGAAGCTTTCTTT. This chain joins TRBV5-1 and TRBJ1-1; 11 bases are shared with TRBD1. The CDR3 runs to 17 residues. J lost 3 bases, V lost 7 bases, and 14 bases had no gene match. Germline values: CDR1 SGHRS, CDR2 YFSETQ.

The rearrangement uses TRBV5-4 and TRBJ2-3; TRBD2 matches 8 bases. The germline CDR1 and CDR2 sequences are SGHNT and YYREEE (reference sequence). This CDR3 has 16 amino acids. Unmatched junction bases numbered 13, after V lost 4 bases and J lost 6 bases. The CDR3 DNA follows: TGTGCCAGCAGCCCGAACTCGGGACTAGATTCGGATACGCAGTATTTT. Its translation: CASSPNSGLDSDTQYF.

This clonotype was observed a few times. This chain links TRBV2 with TRBJ1-4; no firm D call. V gave up 2 bases and J gave up 5 bases, with 6 bases separating them. Germline CDR1 reads SNHLY; CDR2 reads FYNNEI. The CDR3 covers 13 residues. In DNA form, the CDR3 reads TGTGCCAGCAGTGAACCGAGAAATGAAAAACTGTTTTTT. Protein: CASSEPRNEKLFF.

This clonotype has at least ten counts. The chain is built from TRBV28 and TRBJ2-1; D is unclear. The CDR3 consists of 11 residues. CDR1 MDHEN and CDR2 SYDVKM come from the germline V gene. CDR3 nucleotides: TGTGCTTGCGGTCGGTACAATGAGCAGTTCTTC. This encodes CACGRYNEQFF. Complete variable domain (other parts from reference TRBV28 and TRBJ2-1): DVKVTQSSRYLVKRTGEKVFLECVQDMDHENMFWYRQDPGLGLRLIYFSYDVKMKEKGDIPEGYSVSREKKERFSLILESASTNQTSMYLCACGRYNEQFFGPGTRLTVL.

The CDR3 protein is CASSPPGRRDYNEQFF. The CDR3 DNA reads as TGTGCCAGCTCACCACCCGGGAGAAGGGACTACAATGAGCAGTTCTTC. The V gene is TRBV18, the J gene TRBJ2-1, with a possible D match to TRBD2 (6 bases). V was trimmed by 0 bases and J by 3 bases, leaving 12 bases between them. This CDR3 contains 16 residues. Per the germline V gene, CDR1 is KGHSH and CDR2 is LQKENI.

This clonotype was recorded many times. The chain combines TRBV28 with TRBJ2-1; D gene uncertain. In germline, CDR1 is MDHEN, CDR2 SYDVKM. Trimming took off 5 bases at V and 6 bases at J, with 17 bases between the two ends. The CDR3 length is 15 residues. CDR3 sequence (DNA): TGTGCCAGCAGTCCCCGGCTGAGAACCTCCAATGAGCAGTTCTTC. It codes for CASSPRLRTSNEQFF.

This clonotype was detected only a few times. The chain links TRBV5-1 to TRBJ2-7; perhaps TRBD2 as D (6 bases). CDR1 is SGHRS, CDR2 YFSETQ, per germline. The CDR3 loop spans 15 amino acids. The germline V and J ends were trimmed by 3 bases and 1 base, with 14 bases remaining between them. This CDR3 reads CASSSLAGLSYEQYF. In DNA, the CDR3 is TGCGCCAGCAGCTCCCTGGCGGGACTTTCCTACGAGCAGTACTTC. The full variable domain, in which reference TRBV5-1 and TRBJ2-7 provide the parts outside the CDR3, is KAGVTQTPRYLIKTRGQQVTLSCSPISGHRSVSWYQQTPGQGLQFLFEYFSETQRNKGNFPGRFSGRQFSNSRSEMNVSTLELGDSALYLCASSSLAGLSYEQYFGPGTRLTVT.

This clonotype was found a few times. The chain has TRBV2 and TRBJ2-2; 10 nucleotides align to TRBD2. Germline V lookup: CDR1 SNHLY, CDR2 FYNNEI. The V segment lost 3 bases and the J segment 6 bases; nucleotides outside the gene matches: 7. This CDR3 has 16 residues. In DNA, the CDR3 is TGTGCCAGCAGTGAGACTAGCGGGTCGACCTCCGGGGAGCTGTTTTTT. It codes for CASSETSGSTSGELFF.

This clonotype was seen repeatedly, ten times or more. The genes are TRBV20-1 and TRBJ2-5; 11 bases fit TRBD2. V trimming: 6 bases; J trimming: 4 bases; junction bases outside the gene matches: 10. Germline values: CDR1 DFQATT, CDR2 SNEGSKA (reference sequence). CDR3 size: 15 residues. The CDR3 nucleotides are TGCAGTGCGACCACTAGCGGGGGAGCACGAGAGACCCAGTACTTC. Translating it yields CSATTSGGARETQYF.

This clonotype was picked up a small number of times. This sequence joins TRBV7-8 and TRBJ2-1; TRBD2 aligns across 10 bases. Germline CDR1 SGHVS, CDR2 FQNEAQ. The J segment lost 9 bases and the V segment lost 1 base, leaving 3 bases of the junction unmatched. CDR3 length: 14 amino acids. The CDR3 protein is CASSLVSGRVEQFF. The CDR3, as DNA: TGTGCCAGCAGCTTAGTCAGCGGGAGGGTTGAGCAGTTCTTC.

There are many counts of this clonotype. The chain uses TRBV29-1 and TRBJ2-1; 11 nucleotides align to TRBD2. V dropped 0 bases and J dropped 8; count of bases not matched to a gene: 9. Germline assignment: CDR1 SQVTM and CDR2 ANQGSEA. This CDR3 comprises 16 residues. CDR3 amino acids: CSVEDLASGRSYEQFF. The CDR3 bases are TGCAGCGTTGAAGATTTGGCTAGCGGGAGGTCCTATGAGCAGTTCTTC.

Many counts were recorded for this clonotype. The V call is TRBV12-3 or TRBV12-4, the J call TRBJ1-5; TRBD1 matches 7 bases. The CDR3 loop spans 13 amino acids. Trimming took 6 bases from V and 4 from J; bases not matched to a gene: 3. Here the CDR3 DNA reads TGTGCCAGCAGACCAGGGGGGAATCAGCCCCAGCATTTT. Its protein product is CASRPGGNQPQHF.

V gene TRBV28 combines with J gene TRBJ2-1, with a possible D match to TRBD2 (6 bases). Germline V gives CDR1 MDHEN, CDR2 SYDVKM. The CDR3 has 14 residues. Trimming pared 4 bases from V and 8 bases from J, leaving 15 bases between. The CDR3 nucleotides read TGTGCCAGCAGTTACACGGGACTCTTGGATGAGCAGTTCTTC. It codes for CASSYTGLLDEQFF. The whole variable domain, remainder taken from reference TRBV28 and TRBJ2-1, is DVKVTQSSRYLVKRTGEKVFLECVQDMDHENMFWYRQDPGLGLRLIYFSYDVKMKEKGDIPEGYSVSREKKERFSLILESASTNQTSMYLCASSYTGLLDEQFFGPGTRLTVL.

This clonotype appeared many times. The chain couples TRBV20-1 to TRBJ1-4, with 7 nucleotides matching TRBD1. The CDR3 consists of 13 residues. Germline V lookup: CDR1 DFQATT, CDR2 SNEGSKA (reference sequence). V trimming: 4 bases; J trimming: 8 bases; junction bases outside the gene matches: 7. CDR3 DNA sequence: TGCAGTGCTAATGAGGGGGCAGGGGAAAAACTGTTTTTT. Protein sequence: CSANEGAGEKLFF.

The chain joins TRBV20-1 to TRBJ1-1, with D uncertain. V lost 6 bases and J 0 bases, leaving 11 bases between the germline ends. Per the germline V gene, CDR1 is DFQATT and CDR2 is SNEGSKA (reference sequence). This CDR3 is built from 13 residues. The CDR3 spells CSATRAMNTEAFF. DNA of the CDR3: TGCAGTGCCACCCGGGCTATGAACACTGAAGCTTTCTTT.

The chain has TRBV14 and TRBJ2-7; D gene ambiguous. The CDR3 is made up of 13 amino acids. Deletions cut 0 bases from V and 2 bases from J, with 5 bases between. The germline gives CDR1 SGHDN, CDR2 FVKESK. The CDR3 DNA sequence: TGTGCCAGCAGCCAAGACGGAACCTACGAGCAGTACGTC. The encoded protein is CASSQDGTYEQYV.